The entry below describes one TCR beta chain. The record originates from a study of blood T cell repertoires in COVID-19. V shed 2 bases and J shed 1 base, with 6 bases lying between them. Germline V lookup: CDR1 SGDLS, CDR2 YYNGEE. The CDR3 extends over 14 amino acids. Profiled with immunoSEQ multiplex PCR; TCRdb holds only in-frame clones, not every one. The sample carries about 150,000 clones, roughly 83% recorded once. What was sequenced was PBMCs or T cells enriched from blood (not recorded which). J is TRBJ2-2 and V is TRBV9, with D uncertain. The receptor comes from a man between 65 and 85 years old who had been exposed to COVID-19. As DNA, the CDR3 is TGTGCCAGCAGCGTCGCGGAGAACACCGGGGAGCTGTTTTTT. Translated: CASSVAENTGELFF. Full variable domain (outside the CDR3, taken from reference TRBV9 and TRBJ2-2): DSGVTQTPKHLITATGQRVTLRCSPRSGDLSVYWYQQSLDQGLQFLIQYYNGEERAKGNILERFSAQQFPDLHSELNLSSLELGDSALYFCASSVAENTGELFFGEGSRLTVL.